These T cell receptor beta chains were read from a single sample in a study of CD8 T cells in Susac syndrome. MiXCR, run by TCRdb on the immunoSEQ multiplex PCR reads, gives a single entry per CDR3 protein. The table has about 57,000 distinct CDR3 sequences, around 93% seen once; the top ten hold 0.4% to 0.55%. Material for sequencing was CD8+ T cells from PBMCs. The receptor set was obtained from a human donor with multiple sclerosis. CDR3s include the opening cysteine and the closing phenylalanine or tryptophan.

V	J	CDR3
TRBV12-3/TRBV12-4	TRBJ1-2	CASSPGQVDGYTF
TRBV7-9	TRBJ2-5	CASSSPGGQETQYF
TRBV15	TRBJ2-7	CATSRARGYEQYF
TRBV4-3	TRBJ1-2	CASSQSGTYGYTF
TRBV29-1	TRBJ1-2	CSVEVSGSGSGYTF
TRBV20-1	TRBJ2-1	CSARDEASGDHNEQFF
TRBV3-1	TRBJ2-5	CASSQDLNRVLQETQYF
TRBV7-3	TRBJ2-5	CASSLGGGARETQYF
TRBV27	TRBJ2-7	CASSLDRTYEQYF
TRBV7-2	TRBJ2-7	CASRITGPGEQYF
TRBV7-9	TRBJ1-2	CASSATGGDGYTF
TRBV5-1	TRBJ1-1	CASSIPGSMNTEAFF
TRBV3-1	TRBJ2-5	CASSQDSQETQYF
TRBV4-2	TRBJ1-5	CASSPEGGYLSNQPQHF
TRBV7-9	TRBJ2-3	CASTVGGFTDTQYF
TRBV6-5	TRBJ2-4	CASSYTDTLGIQYF
TRBV19	TRBJ1-2	CASSMEGPLTTF
TRBV7-9	TRBJ2-1	CASSHPPGLATLNEQFF
TRBV3-1	TRBJ1-4	CASSRLDRESREKLFF
TRBV3-1	TRBJ1-1	CASSQSHIGLSEAFF
TRBV19	TRBJ1-1	CASTALWTNTEAFF
TRBV6-4	TRBJ1-5	CASSELPERPQHF
TRBV20-1	TRBJ1-2	CSARATENYGYTF
TRBV29-1	TRBJ2-6	CSVEIGGSGANVLTF
TRBV9	TRBJ2-3	CASSANQAVGGGADTQYF
TRBV5-4	TRBJ1-6	CASSLYRDHPFQDSPLHF
TRBV20-1	TRBJ2-7	CSARGQGFYEQYF
TRBV27	TRBJ1-2	CASSLSPLSYGYTF
TRBV13	TRBJ1-1	CASRIESSTEAFF
TRBV6-2/TRBV6-3	TRBJ2-3	CASSSFGGTDTQYF
TRBV28	TRBJ1-6	CASSLTPEGNSPLHF
TRBV4-1	TRBJ2-4	CASSQGAYRGTKNIQYF
TRBV7-9	TRBJ2-7	CASSVGVTIYEQYF
TRBV19	TRBJ2-7	CASSQDSGTGGYEQYF
TRBV9	TRBJ1-2	CASSVAVGGDGYTF
TRBV12-3/TRBV12-4	TRBJ2-1	CASSPGPGIEQFF
TRBV27	TRBJ1-5	CASSLGGYQPQHF
TRBV4-3	TRBJ1-5	CASSQEWTATYSNQPQHF
TRBV4-1	TRBJ1-5	CASSQGGIQPQHF
TRBV5-1	TRBJ2-7	CASSYDTHYEQYF